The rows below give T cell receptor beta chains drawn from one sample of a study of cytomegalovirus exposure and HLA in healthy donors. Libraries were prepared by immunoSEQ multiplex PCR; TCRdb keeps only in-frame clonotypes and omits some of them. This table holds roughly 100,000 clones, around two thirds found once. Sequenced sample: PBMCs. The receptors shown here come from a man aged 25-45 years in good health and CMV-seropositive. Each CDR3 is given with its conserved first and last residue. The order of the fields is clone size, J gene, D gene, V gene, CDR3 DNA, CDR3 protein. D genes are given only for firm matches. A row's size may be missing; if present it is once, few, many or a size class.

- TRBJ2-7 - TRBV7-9 TGTGCCAGCAGCTTAGGAGACAGCTTTTCCGAGCAGTACTTC CASSLGDSFSEQYF
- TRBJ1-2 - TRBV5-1 TGCGCCAGCAGCTTGGCTTCAGGGAGGGATGGCTACACCTTC CASSLASGRDGYTF
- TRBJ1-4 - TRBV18 TGTGCCAGCTCACCCGGTAATAATGAAAAACTGTTTTTT CASSPGNNEKLFF
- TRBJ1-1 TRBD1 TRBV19 TGTGCCAGTAGTGTCGAGCAGTGGAGGGGCTCAGGGGGTTGTACTGAAGCTTTCTTT CASSVEQWRGSGGCTEAFF
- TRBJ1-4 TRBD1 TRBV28 TGTGCCAGCAGGCCCCAGGGGGCCGCGGCTAATGAAAAACTGTTTTTT CASRPQGAAANEKLFF
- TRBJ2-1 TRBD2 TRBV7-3 TGTGCCAGCAGCTTACGCGGGGGGACTGGTGAGCAGTTCTTC CASSLRGGTGEQFF
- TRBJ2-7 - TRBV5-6 TGTGCCAGCAGCCTTCTCGCCCGGGGAGAGCAGTACTTC CASSLLARGEQYF
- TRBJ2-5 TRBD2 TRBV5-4 TGTGCCAGCAGCCGAACAGGGACTAGCGGACAGACCCAGTACTTC CASSRTGTSGQTQYF
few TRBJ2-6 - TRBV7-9 TGTGCCAGCAGCCTTGGGGCCAACGTCCTGACTTTC CASSLGANVLTF
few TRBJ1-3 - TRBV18 TGTGCCAGCTCACCAGGAGCTTACTCTGGAAACACCATATATTTT CASSPGAYSGNTIYF
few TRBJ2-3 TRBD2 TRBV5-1 TGCGCCAGCAGCTTTCTAGCGGGGGGCCTCACAGATACGCAGTATTTT CASSFLAGGLTDTQYF